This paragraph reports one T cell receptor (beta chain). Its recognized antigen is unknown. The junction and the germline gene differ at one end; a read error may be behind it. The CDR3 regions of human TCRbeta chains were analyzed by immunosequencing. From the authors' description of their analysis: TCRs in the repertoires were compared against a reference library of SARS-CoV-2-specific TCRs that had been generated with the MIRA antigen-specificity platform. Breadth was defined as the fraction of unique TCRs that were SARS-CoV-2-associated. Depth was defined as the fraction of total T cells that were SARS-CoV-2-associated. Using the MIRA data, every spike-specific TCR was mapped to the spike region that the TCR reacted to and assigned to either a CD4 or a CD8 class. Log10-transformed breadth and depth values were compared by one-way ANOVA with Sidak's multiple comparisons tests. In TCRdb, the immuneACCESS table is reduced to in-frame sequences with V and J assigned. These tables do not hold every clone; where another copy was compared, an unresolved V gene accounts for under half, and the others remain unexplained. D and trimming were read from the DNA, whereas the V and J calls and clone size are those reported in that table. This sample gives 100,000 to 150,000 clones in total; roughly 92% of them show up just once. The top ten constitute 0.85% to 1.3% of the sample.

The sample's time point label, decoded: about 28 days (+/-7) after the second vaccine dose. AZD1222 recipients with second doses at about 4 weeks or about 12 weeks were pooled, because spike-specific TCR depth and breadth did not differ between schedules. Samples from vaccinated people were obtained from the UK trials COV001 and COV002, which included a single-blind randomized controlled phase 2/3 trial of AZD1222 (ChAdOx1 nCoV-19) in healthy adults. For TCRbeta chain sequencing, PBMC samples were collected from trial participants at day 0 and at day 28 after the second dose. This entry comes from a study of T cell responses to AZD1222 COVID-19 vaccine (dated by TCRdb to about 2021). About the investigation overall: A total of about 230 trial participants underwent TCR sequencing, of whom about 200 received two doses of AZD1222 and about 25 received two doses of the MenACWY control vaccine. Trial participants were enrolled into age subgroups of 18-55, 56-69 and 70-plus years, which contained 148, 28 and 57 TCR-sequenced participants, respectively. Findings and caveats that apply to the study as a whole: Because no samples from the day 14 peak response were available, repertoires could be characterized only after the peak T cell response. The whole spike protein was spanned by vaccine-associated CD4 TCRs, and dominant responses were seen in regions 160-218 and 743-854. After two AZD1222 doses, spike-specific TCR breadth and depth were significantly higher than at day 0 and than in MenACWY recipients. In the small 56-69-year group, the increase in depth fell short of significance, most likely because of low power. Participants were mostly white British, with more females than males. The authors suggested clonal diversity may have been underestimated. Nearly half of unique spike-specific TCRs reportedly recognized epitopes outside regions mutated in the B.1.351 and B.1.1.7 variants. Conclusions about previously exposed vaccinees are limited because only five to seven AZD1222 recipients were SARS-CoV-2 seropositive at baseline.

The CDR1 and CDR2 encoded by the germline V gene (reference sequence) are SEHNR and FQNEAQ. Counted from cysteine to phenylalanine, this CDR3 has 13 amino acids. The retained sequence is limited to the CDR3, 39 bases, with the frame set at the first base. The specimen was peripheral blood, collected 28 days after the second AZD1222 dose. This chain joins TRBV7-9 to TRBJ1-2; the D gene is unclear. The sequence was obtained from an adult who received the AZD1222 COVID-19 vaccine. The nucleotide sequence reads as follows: TGTGCCAGCAGCTTAGGACAAAACTCTGGCTACACCTTC. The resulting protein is CASSLGQNSGYTF.